Listed below are T cell receptor beta chains from one sample, sequenced in a study of control samples from healthy donors and cancer patients. Here immunoSEQ multiplex PCR was the method, and the copy in TCRdb shows in-frame clones only, minus some. The sample lists some 48,000 clones, over 85% occurring once. Source material: PBMCs. The receptor set was obtained from a woman aged 45-65 years with head and neck cancer. Each CDR3 is given with its conserved first and last residue. A D gene is named only where the DNA matches it firmly. Not every row has a clone size; where given, it reads once, few, many or a size class.

CASSSRSGLHNEQFF | TGTGCCAGCAGTTCCCGTAGCGGGCTTCACAATGAGCAGTTCTTC | TRBJ2-1 | TRBD2 | TRBV28 | .
CASSLNGGGYTF | TGTGCCAGCAGCTTAAACGGGGGTGGCTACACCTTC | TRBJ1-2 | . | TRBV11-2 | once
CASSQAGDVGDNQPQHF | TGTGCCAGCAGCCAAGCCGGGGATGTGGGAGACAATCAGCCCCAGCATTTT | TRBJ1-5 | . | TRBV3-1/TRBV3-2 | .
CASSRSDEKLFF | TGTGCCAGCAGCCGGTCAGATGAAAAACTGTTTTTT | TRBJ1-4 | . | TRBV3-1/TRBV3-2 | once
CASSFGRGSGELFF | TGTGCCAGCAGCTTCGGGCGAGGGAGCGGGGAGCTGTTTTTT | TRBJ2-2 | . | TRBV5-4 | .
CASSLTSGRYEQYF | TGTGCCAGCAGCTTGACTAGCGGGCGATACGAGCAGTACTTC | TRBJ2-7 | TRBD2 | TRBV7-2 | .
CASSSLDLTKSTDTQYF | TGTGCCAGCAGTTCCCTCGACCTCACGAAGAGCACAGATACGCAGTATTTT | TRBJ2-3 | . | TRBV28 | .
CASSRGSGVGTSTDTQYF | TGTGCCAGCAGCCGCGGGAGCGGAGTAGGGACTAGCACAGATACGCAGTATTTT | TRBJ2-3 | TRBD2 | TRBV27 | .
CSASRDPYNEQFF | TGCAGTGCTAGTAGGGACCCTTACAATGAGCAGTTCTTC | TRBJ2-1 | . | TRBV20-1 | .
CAISDELRAANEKLFF | TGTGCCATCAGTGATGAATTGAGGGCGGCTAATGAAAAACTGTTTTTT | TRBJ1-4 | . | TRBV10-3 | .
CSVSPGTGLAKNIQYF | TGCAGCGTATCCCCTGGGACAGGACTAGCCAAAAACATTCAGTACTTC | TRBJ2-4 | TRBD1 | TRBV29-1 | once
CASSPWGQGVQPQHF | TGTGCCAGCTCACCCTGGGGACAGGGTGTCCAGCCCCAGCATTTT | TRBJ1-5 | TRBD1 | TRBV18 | .
CATSEGDRYEQYF | TGTGCCACCAGTGAGGGGGACCGATACGAGCAGTACTTC | TRBJ2-7 | . | TRBV24-1 | .
CASSQERRTEAFF | TGTGCCAGCAGCCAAGAAAGGAGGACTGAAGCTTTCTTT | TRBJ1-1 | . | TRBV14 | .
CASSISQGPSGYTF | TGTGCCAGCAGCATTTCACAGGGGCCCTCCGGCTACACCTTC | TRBJ1-2 | TRBD1 | TRBV6-6 | few
CASSEHRGREQYF | TGTGCCAGCAGTGAACACAGGGGGCGGGAGCAGTACTTC | TRBJ2-7 | TRBD1 | TRBV2 | .
CASSVGTSGGPISYNEQFF | TGTGCCAGCAGCGTAGGGACTAGCGGGGGGCCTATCTCCTACAATGAGCAGTTCTTC | TRBJ2-1 | TRBD2 | TRBV9 | .
CASSGTIHSDYNSPLHF | TGTGCCAGCAGTGGGACCATTCATTCCGACTATAATTCACCCCTCCACTTT | TRBJ1-6 | . | TRBV28 | .
CASSPTDGFNQPQHF | TGTGCCAGCAGTCCGACCGACGGATTCAATCAGCCCCAGCATTTT | TRBJ1-5 | . | TRBV28 | few
CASSISRGNQPQHF | TGTGCCAGTAGTATCTCACGGGGCAATCAGCCCCAGCATTTT | TRBJ1-5 | . | TRBV19 | .
CASIDSGRDTGELFF | TGTGCCAGCATCGATAGCGGGAGGGACACCGGGGAGCTGTTTTTT | TRBJ2-2 | TRBD2 | TRBV6-6 | .
CAISASDIRYTEAFF | TGTGCCATCAGTGCTTCAGACATCCGCTACACTGAAGCTTTCTTT | TRBJ1-1 | . | TRBV10-3 | .
CASSIMRAGEGYGYTF | TGTGCCAGTAGTATTATGCGGGCAGGGGAAGGCTATGGCTACACCTTC | TRBJ1-2 | . | TRBV19 | .
CASSQDLQGSGNTIYF | TGCGCCAGCAGCCAAGATCTCCAGGGATCTGGAAACACCATATATTTT | TRBJ1-3 | . | TRBV4-1 | .
CASSVALTDSGNTIYF | TGTGCCAGCAGCGTAGCGTTGACGGACTCTGGAAACACCATATATTTT | TRBJ1-3 | . | TRBV9 | .
CASSQSSGTVREQYF | TGTGCCAGCAGCCAATCTTCGGGGACTGTACGGGAGCAGTACTTC | TRBJ2-7 | . | TRBV14 | .
CASRRAGDTGELFF | TGTGCCAGCAGACGAGCGGGAGACACCGGGGAGCTGTTTTTT | TRBJ2-2 | TRBD2 | TRBV6-4 | .
CASARGAEGYTF | TGTGCCAGCGCTAGGGGGGCGGAGGGCTACACCTTC | TRBJ1-2 | . | TRBV2 | .
CAISESPDEKLFF | TGTGCCATCAGTGAGTCACCAGATGAAAAACTGTTTTTT | TRBJ1-4 | . | TRBV10-3 | .
CASSQEMGGSYEQYF | TGTGCCAGCAGCCAAGAAATGGGGGGGTCCTACGAGCAGTACTTC | TRBJ2-7 | TRBD2 | TRBV14 | .
CASSLSQGATEAFF | TGTGCCAGCAGTTTATCGCAGGGAGCTACTGAAGCTTTCTTT | TRBJ1-1 | . | TRBV27 | .
CASSVGPTDTQYF | TGTGCCAGCAGCGTAGGTCCCACAGATACGCAGTATTTT | TRBJ2-3 | . | TRBV9 | once
CASSDSGAYGYTF | TGTGCCAGCAGTGACTCAGGGGCGTATGGCTACACCTTC | TRBJ1-2 | . | TRBV6-4 | .
CASSLTRETNTEAFF | TGTGCCAGCAGTCTCACACGGGAAACGAACACTGAAGCTTTCTTT | TRBJ1-1 | . | TRBV28 | .
CAWSVLRGSYYGYTF | TGTGCCTGGAGTGTACTAAGAGGGAGTTACTATGGCTACACCTTC | TRBJ1-2 | . | TRBV30 | few
CATGGGGSSYEQYF | TGTGCCACCGGGGGCGGCGGGAGCTCCTACGAGCAGTACTTC | TRBJ2-7 | . | TRBV7-2 | .
CASSFLGRTEAFF | TGTGCCAGCAGCTTTCTAGGGAGAACTGAAGCTTTCTTT | TRBJ1-1 | . | TRBV7-3 | .
CASSLGGSLSTDTQYF | TGCGCCAGCAGCTTGGGGGGCAGCCTTAGCACAGATACGCAGTATTTT | TRBJ2-3 | . | TRBV5-1 | .
CASSPALVFSGNTIYF | TGCGCCAGCAGCCCTGCACTAGTTTTCTCTGGAAACACCATATATTTT | TRBJ1-3 | . | TRBV5-1 | .
CASSYPPRGGRESEKLFF | TGTGCCAGCAGTTATCCCCCGCGGGGGGGGCGTGAATCAGAAAAACTGTTTTTT | TRBJ1-4 | . | TRBV7-9 | .
CASSLDDRRDQPQHF | TGCGCCAGCAGCTTGGACGACAGGAGGGATCAGCCCCAGCATTTT | TRBJ1-5 | . | TRBV5-1 | .
CASSIEIVNTEAFF | TGTGCCAGTAGTATAGAGATAGTGAACACTGAAGCTTTCTTT | TRBJ1-1 | . | TRBV19 | .
CASSPSFGGLGNTEAFF | TGTGCCAGCAGTCCTTCCTTTGGGGGGCTGGGGAACACTGAAGCTTTCTTT | TRBJ1-1 | . | TRBV27 | .